Below, 19 T cell receptor beta chains from the same sample are listed, as sequenced in a study of blood T cell repertoires in COVID-19 (dated by TCRdb to the early 2020s). Receptors were amplified or captured by the immunoSEQ multiplex PCR assay. TCRdb limited this immuneACCESS table to in-frame rearrangements with V and J called. A share of clones is missing; checked studies link under half to unresolved V genes, and the rest is unexplained. A total of 200,000 to 250,000 clones appear in this sample, around 85% of them only once. About 1.3% of the sample lies in the top ten. The sequenced sample was PBMCs or T cells enriched from blood (not recorded which). The receptors were gathered from a middle-aged woman with acute COVID-19.

The chain uses TRBV4-3 and TRBJ1-1, with D possibly TRBD1 on 5 matching bases. The length of the CDR3 is 15 residues. The V end was cut by 0 bases, the J end by 0 bases, with 8 bases between. Germline CDR1 reads LGHNA; CDR2 reads YSLEER. CDR3 sequence (DNA): TGCGCCAGCAGCCAAGAGGCAGGGCTGAACACTGAAGCTTTCTTT. Its translation is CASSQEAGLNTEAFF.

This rearrangement joins TRBV11-2 to TRBJ2-3; D unresolved. In germline, CDR1 is SGHAT, CDR2 FQNNGV. The CDR3 is made up of 15 amino acids. V lost 3 bases and J lost 0, with 10 bases in between. The CDR3 nucleotides read TGTGCCAGCAGCTTCGGCGGCAAAAGCACAGATACGCAGTATTTT. This sequence encodes CASSFGGKSTDTQYF.

The J gene is TRBJ2-1, the V gene TRBV5-5, with TRBD1 as a possible D gene (6 bases). The germline CDR1 and CDR2 sequences are SGHKS and YYEKEE (reference sequence). The CDR3 consists of 14 residues. V was shortened by 0 bases and J by 6 bases, with 10 bases between the two germline ends. The chain's CDR3 is CASSLDRAANEQFF. The DNA for the CDR3 is TGTGCCAGCAGCTTGGACAGGGCCGCCAATGAGCAGTTCTTC.

The chain is built from TRBV30 and TRBJ1-5; D not certain. This CDR3 is 13 amino acids long. Germline lookup yields CDR1 GTSNPN and CDR2 SVGIG (reference sequence). The ends were cut back, 3 bases at V and 9 bases at J, with 15 bases in the middle. CDR3 in amino acids: CAWSGSGFGPQHF. The CDR3 nucleotides are TGTGCCTGGAGCGGGAGCGGCTTCGGGCCCCAGCATTTT.

This clone came up a few times. The same CDR3 also results from other DNA sequences found in this sample. This chain's CDR3 is CASSLNPGGSYNEQFF. For the CDR3, the DNA is TGTGCCAGCAGCTTAAACCCAGGGGGCTCCTACAATGAGCAGTTCTTC. V is TRBV7-3 and J is TRBJ2-1, with 7 bases matching TRBD1. This CDR3 has 16 residues. Germline loops: CDR1 SGHTA, CDR2 FQGTGA. The trim removed 1 base at V and 0 bases at J, leaving 3 bases unmatched.

The chain employs TRBV5-1 and TRBJ2-3; D perhaps matches TRBD2 (6 bases). Trimming cost V 0 bases and J 4 bases, with 27 bases left between them. CDR1 is SGHRS, CDR2 YFSETQ, per germline. This CDR3 spans 20 amino acids. This chain's CDR3 is CASSLGALGASAGSADTQYF. CDR3 nucleotides: TGCGCCAGCAGCTTGGGGGCCCTGGGAGCTAGCGCCGGTAGTGCAGATACGCAGTATTTT.

The chain employs TRBV6-1 and TRBJ2-5, with 8 positions matching TRBD1. V shed 2 bases and J 2 bases; nucleotides not matched to a gene: 4. This CDR3 comprises 15 residues. Per germline, CDR1 MNHNS and CDR2 SASEGT. CDR3: CASSECGTGQETQYF. Here the CDR3 DNA reads TGTGCCAGCAGTGAATGCGGGACAGGTCAAGAGACCCAGTACTTC.

V is TRBV11-2 and J is TRBJ2-1; 7 bases match TRBD1. J lost 6 bases, V lost 6 bases, and 17 bases had no gene match. The CDR3 length is 17 residues. Germline-derived CDR1 and CDR2 are SGHAT and FQNNGV. For the CDR3, the DNA is TGTGCCAGCAGTCCCAGCTTAAGGACAGGTCGAAGCAATGAGCAGTTCTTC. It yields the protein CASSPSLRTGRSNEQFF.

The V call is TRBV4-1, the J call TRBJ1-6; 9 bases are shared with TRBD1. This CDR3 region has 14 residues. Germline values: CDR1 MGHRA, CDR2 YSYEKL. Unmatched junction bases numbered 5, after V lost 1 base and J lost 13 bases. The CDR3 nucleotides are TGCGCCAGCAGCCAAGGAGACAGGGGGTACCCCCTCCACTTT. This encodes CASSQGDRGYPLHF.

This clone appeared once. The rearrangement uses TRBV24-1 and TRBJ1-2; D not certain. Trimming removed 9 bases at V and 0 bases at J, with 13 bases between. The CDR3 covers 14 residues. Germline V gene sequence: CDR1 KGHDR, CDR2 SFDVKD. CDR3 DNA sequence: TGTGCCACCTCAAGTGGAGGGACTAACTATGGCTACACCTTC. It codes for CATSSGGTNYGYTF.

This chain links TRBV5-6 with TRBJ2-1; a possible D gene is TRBD2 (6 bases). Trimming removed 4 bases from V and 9 bases from J, with 23 bases in between. Germline CDR1 and CDR2: SGHDT and YYEEEE. This CDR3 contains 16 residues. The DNA for the CDR3 is TGTGCCAGCAGCCCAGTGGACTATCCTCTGGTGGGTGAGCAGTTCTTC. It translates to CASSPVDYPLVGEQFF.

This chain links TRBV6-5 with TRBJ2-1, with D unresolved. The ends were cut back, 2 bases at V and 0 bases at J, with 8 bases in the middle. This CDR3 has 15 residues. Per germline, CDR1 MNHEY and CDR2 SVGAGI. The CDR3 loop is CASSYERTSYNEQFF. The CDR3 DNA reads as TGTGCCAGCAGTTACGAGCGAACCTCCTACAATGAGCAGTTCTTC.

The CDR3 nucleotides read TGTGCCAGCAGCCCTCTTGCTAACTATGGCTACACCTTC. It translates to CASSPLANYGYTF. The chain has TRBV27 and TRBJ1-2; D gene uncertain. The length of the CDR3 is 13 residues. CDR1 is MNHEY and CDR2 is SMNVEV in the germline V gene (reference sequence). V lost 6 bases and J lost 0, with 8 bases in between.

CDR3 region: CASRVTGVYTEAFF. CDR3 bases: TGTGCCAGCAGAGTCACCGGGGTATACACTGAAGCTTTCTTT. The V call is TRBV27, the J call TRBJ1-1; no reliable D call. The CDR3 length is 14 residues. Germline loops: CDR1 MNHEY, CDR2 SMNVEV (reference sequence). The V end was cut by 6 bases, the J end by 3 bases, with 14 bases between.

The J gene is TRBJ2-7, the V gene TRBV9; possibly TRBD2 for D (6 bases). CDR3 length: 15 residues. Germline lookup yields CDR1 SGDLS and CDR2 YYNGEE. V was pared by 3 bases and J by 0 bases, with 13 bases between. CDR3 protein: CASSDRLGPSYEQYF. The DNA of the CDR3 is TGTGCCAGCAGCGACCGACTAGGGCCCTCCTACGAGCAGTACTTC.

This chain links TRBV13 with TRBJ2-3; 8 bases match TRBD2. The V segment lost 3 bases and the J segment 4 bases; nucleotides outside the gene matches: 6. Germline CDR1 is PRHDT and CDR2 is FYEKMQ (reference sequence). The CDR3 covers 15 residues. CDR3: CASSFRGGQSDTQYF. The CDR3, as DNA: TGTGCCAGCAGCTTCCGGGGGGGCCAATCAGATACGCAGTATTTT.

V usage is TRBV5-1 and J usage is TRBJ1-2, with 9 bases aligning to TRBD1. The CDR3 length is 14 residues. Germline CDR1 is SGHRS and CDR2 is YFSETQ. The V gene end was trimmed by 4 bases and the J gene end by 3 bases; junction bases not matched to a gene: 4. The CDR3, as DNA: TGCGCCAGCAGCCAACAGGGGGCGGACTATGGCTACACCTTC. Amino acid sequence: CASSQQGADYGYTF. Using reference TRBV5-1 and TRBJ1-2 for the parts outside the CDR3, the full variable domain is KAGVTQTPRYLIKTRGQQVTLSCSPISGHRSVSWYQQTPGQGLQFLFEYFSETQRNKGNFPGRFSGRQFSNSRSEMNVSTLELGDSALYLCASSQQGADYGYTFGSGTRLTVV.

To note about this clone: Its ends do not fully match the called genes, so a read error is possible. CDR3 nucleotide sequence: TGTGCCACCAGTCGAGGGGGCTATGGCTACACCTTC. Protein sequence: CATSRGGYGYTF. The chain couples TRBV27 to TRBJ1-2; D might be TRBD1 (6 bases). The CDR3 runs to 12 residues. In germline, CDR1 is MNHEY, CDR2 SMNVEV (reference sequence).

The chain has TRBV6-5 and TRBJ1-2; maybe TRBD1 (6 bases). The CDR3 consists of 12 residues. CDR1 is MNHEY, CDR2 SVGAGI, per germline. V gave up 7 bases and J gave up 8 bases, with 14 bases separating them. The CDR3, as DNA: TGTGCCAGCACCCAGGGGCCTGGCGGCTACACCTTC. Protein product: CASTQGPGGYTF.